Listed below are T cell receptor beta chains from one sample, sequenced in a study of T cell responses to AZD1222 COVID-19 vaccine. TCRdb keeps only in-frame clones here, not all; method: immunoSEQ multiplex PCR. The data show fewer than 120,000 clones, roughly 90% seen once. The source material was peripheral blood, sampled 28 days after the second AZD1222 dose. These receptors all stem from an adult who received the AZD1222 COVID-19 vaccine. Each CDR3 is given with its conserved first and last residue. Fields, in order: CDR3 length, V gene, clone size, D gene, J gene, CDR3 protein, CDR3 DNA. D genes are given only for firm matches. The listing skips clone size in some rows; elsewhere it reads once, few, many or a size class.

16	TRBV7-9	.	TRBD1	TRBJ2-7	CASSLEPGQGAYEQYF	TGTGCCAGCAGCTTAGAACCGGGACAGGGCGCCTACGAGCAGTACTTC
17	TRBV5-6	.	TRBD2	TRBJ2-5	CASRPGGTNPFQETQYF	TGTGCCAGCCGCCCGGGAGGGACTAACCCATTCCAAGAGACCCAGTACTTC
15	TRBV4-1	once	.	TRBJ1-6	CASSQERVGNSPLHF	TGCGCCAGCAGCCAAGAGAGGGTAGGCAATTCACCCCTCCACTTT
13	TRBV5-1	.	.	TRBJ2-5	CASSLEGRETQYF	TGCGCCAGCAGCTTGGAGGGCAGAGAGACCCAGTACTTC
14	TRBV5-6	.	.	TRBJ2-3	CASSNRKSTDTQYF	TGTGCCAGCAGCAACCGTAAAAGCACAGATACGCAGTATTTT
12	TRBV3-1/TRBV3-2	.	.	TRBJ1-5	CASSHREQPQHF	TGTGCCAGCAGTCACAGGGAGCAGCCCCAGCATTTT
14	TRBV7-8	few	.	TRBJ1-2	CASSLGRRGYGYTF	TGTGCCAGCAGCTTGGGACGGCGGGGTTATGGCTACACCTTC
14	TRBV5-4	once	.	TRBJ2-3	CASSARTDADTQYF	TGTGCCAGCAGCGCCCGGACGGACGCAGATACGCAGTATTTT
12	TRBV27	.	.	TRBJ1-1	CASSFMGAEAFF	TGTGCCAGCAGTTTCATGGGGGCTGAAGCTTTCTTT
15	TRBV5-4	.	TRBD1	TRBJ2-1	CASSSGTGSYNEQFF	TGTGCCAGCAGCTCCGGGACAGGGTCCTACAATGAGCAGTTCTTC
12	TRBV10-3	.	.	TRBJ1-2	CAIRGGGAGYTF	TGTGCCATACGAGGGGGGGGCGCAGGCTACACCTTC
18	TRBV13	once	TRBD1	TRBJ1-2	CASSSGGSGTDQEYGYTF	TGTGCCAGCAGCTCCGGGGGATCCGGGACAGATCAAGAATATGGCTACACCTTC
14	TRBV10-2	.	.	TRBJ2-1	CASKGGQLYNEQFF	TGCGCCAGCAAAGGAGGGCAGCTTTACAATGAGCAGTTCTTC
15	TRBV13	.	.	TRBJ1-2	CASSPVVDLVYGYTF	TGTGCCAGCAGCCCAGTTGTGGATCTTGTCTATGGCTACACCTTC
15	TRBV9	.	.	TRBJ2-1	CASSVGGESYNEQFF	TGTGCCAGCAGCGTAGGGGGGGAAAGCTACAATGAGCAGTTCTTC
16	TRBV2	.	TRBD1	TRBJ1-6	CASSGQGSSYNSPLHF	TGTGCCAGCTCAGGACAGGGAAGCTCCTATAATTCACCCCTCCACTTT
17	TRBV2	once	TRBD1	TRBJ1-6	CASSPLDRGRYNSPLHF	TGTGCCAGCAGTCCCCTGGACAGGGGCCGCTATAATTCACCCCTCCACTTT
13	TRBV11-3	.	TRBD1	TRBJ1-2	CASSYRGTGGYTF	TGTGCCAGCAGCTACAGGGGAACGGGAGGCTACACCTTC
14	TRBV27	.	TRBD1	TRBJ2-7	CASSQDRGPYEQYF	TGTGCCAGCAGCCAGGACAGGGGCCCCTACGAGCAGTACTTC
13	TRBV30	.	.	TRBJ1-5	CAFAPLGNQPQHF	TGTGCCTTCGCCCCCCTGGGAAATCAGCCCCAGCATTTT
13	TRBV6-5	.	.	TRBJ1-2	CASGPVQEYGYTF	TGTGCCAGCGGTCCCGTACAGGAATATGGCTACACCTTC
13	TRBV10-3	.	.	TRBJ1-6	CAIRGQPNSPLHF	TGTGCCATCAGAGGCCAGCCAAATTCACCCCTCCACTTT
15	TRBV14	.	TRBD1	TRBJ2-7	CASSRSDRGAYEQYF	TGTGCCAGCAGCCGCTCAGACAGGGGTGCCTACGAGCAGTACTTC
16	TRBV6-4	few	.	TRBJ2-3	CASSPAAPGGVDTQYF	TGTGCCAGCAGTCCGGCGGCGCCGGGTGGCGTGGATACGCAGTATTTT
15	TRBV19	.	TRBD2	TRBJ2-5	CASSITGGSQETQYF	TGTGCCAGTAGTATAACGGGGGGGTCCCAAGAGACCCAGTACTTC
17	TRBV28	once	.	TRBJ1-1	CASSPPQGPQMNTEAFF	TGTGCCAGCAGTCCTCCCCAGGGCCCCCAGATGAACACTGAAGCTTTCTTT
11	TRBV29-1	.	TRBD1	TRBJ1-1	CSGNRGAEAFF	TGCAGCGGGAACAGGGGTGCTGAAGCTTTCTTT
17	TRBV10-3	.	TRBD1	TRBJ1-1	CASQPGQGLIRNTEAFF	TGTGCCAGCCAACCGGGACAGGGATTGATTCGGAACACTGAAGCTTTCTTT
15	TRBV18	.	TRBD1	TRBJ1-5	CASSPGQGINQPQHF	TGTGCCAGCTCACCCGGACAGGGGATCAATCAGCCCCAGCATTTT
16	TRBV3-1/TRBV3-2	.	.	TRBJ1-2	CASSHMTFRENYGYTF	TGTGCCAGCAGCCACATGACATTTCGGGAAAACTATGGCTACACCTTC
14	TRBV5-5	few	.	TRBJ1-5	CASSLDLSGQPQHF	TGTGCCAGCAGCTTGGACCTAAGCGGTCAGCCCCAGCATTTT
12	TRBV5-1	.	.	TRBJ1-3	CASSLSGNTIYF	TGCGCCAGCAGCTTATCTGGAAACACCATATATTTT
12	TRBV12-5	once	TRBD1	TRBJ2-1	CASGLDRDEQFF	TGTGCTAGTGGTTTAGACAGGGACGAGCAGTTCTTC
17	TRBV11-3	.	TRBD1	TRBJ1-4	CASSLAWPQQGAEKLFF	TGTGCCAGCAGCTTAGCTTGGCCCCAACAGGGGGCCGAAAAACTGTTTTTT
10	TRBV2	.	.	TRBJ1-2	CASSGLGYTF	TGTGCCAGCAGCGGCCTTGGCTACACCTTC
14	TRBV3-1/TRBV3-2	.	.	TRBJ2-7	CASSQTTLTYEQYF	TGTGCCAGCAGCCAAACGACGCTAACCTACGAGCAGTACTTC
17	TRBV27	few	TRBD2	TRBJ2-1	CASSLSAATSGDNEQFF	TGTGCCAGCAGTTTATCCGCCGCGACTAGCGGGGACAATGAGCAGTTCTTC
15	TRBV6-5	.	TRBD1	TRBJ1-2	CASGIGQGVYYGYTF	TGTGCCAGCGGGATCGGACAGGGGGTTTACTATGGCTACACCTTC
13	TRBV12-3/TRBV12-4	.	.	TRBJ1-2	CASSFGFEYGYTF	TGTGCCAGCAGTTTCGGCTTCGAGTATGGCTACACCTTC
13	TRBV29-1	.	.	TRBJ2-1	CSVEDRRGSEQFF	TGCAGCGTTGAAGATCGCCGGGGCAGTGAGCAGTTCTTC
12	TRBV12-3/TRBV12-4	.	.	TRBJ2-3	CASSFLGYTQYF	TGTGCCAGCAGTTTTTTGGGGTATACGCAGTATTTT
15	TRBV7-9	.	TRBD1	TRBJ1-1	CASSITGQANTEAFF	TGTGCCAGCAGCATCACTGGACAGGCGAACACTGAAGCTTTCTTT